This entry features one TCR beta chain sequence. Its antigen remains unidentified. Using immunoSEQ multiplex PCR, the repertoire was profiled, and TCRdb retains in-frame clones only, with some absent. The table has more than 10,000 clones, roughly 76% seen once. Looked up from germline, CDR1 is SGHKS and CDR2 is YYEKEE (reference sequence). V was shortened by 4 bases and J by 2 bases, with 13 bases between the two germline ends. The CDR3 length is 14 residues. This record belongs to a study of PD-1 blockade in classical Hodgkin lymphoma. There was relapse after autologous stem cell transplantation in every patient, and there was variation in brentuximab vedotin exposure. Complete response, partial response or progressive disease constituted the best response categories observed. Study-wide results and caveats: What drove the repertoire differences, possibly disease activity or prior therapy, has not been defined.

This TCR was sampled from a human donor with classical Hodgkin lymphoma. The gene calls are TRBV5-5 and TRBJ2-7, with D possibly TRBD2 on 6 matching bases. The source was peripheral blood mononuclear cells (PBMCs), collected at baseline. DNA for the CDR3: TGTGCCAGCAGCCCGGAGGGCCACACCTACGAGCAGTACTTC. It specifies CASSPEGHTYEQYF.